Reported below is one T cell receptor (beta chain). Its antigen specificity is not known. One base away there is no much larger clone; base qualities are not given. Other nucleotide sequences from this sample produce the same CDR3. This sample is part of a study of blood T cell repertoires in COVID-19 (dated by TCRdb to about 2020). Regarding the study in general: Samples from collaborators originated in the United States, Italy and Spain and spanned both the acute and convalescent phases of COVID-19. The prospective study material was composed of cDNA or gDNA derived from T cells, B-cell-depleted T cells, or PBMCs. Where HLA class I and class II types were available, the types were taken from metadata supplied by the sample provider, not from assay-based typing. Sample metadata almost always included a de-identified subject ID, COVID-19 status, age in years and sex. The repertoires were released in a freely available public database meant as a resource for research on the immune response to SARS-CoV-2. Samples were obtained from the ongoing ImmuneRACE study (first 160 participants) and from some 1,200 subjects provided by 6 global collaborators. Deeply sampled blood TCRbeta repertoires from subjects exposed to, actively infected with, or recovered from COVID-19 were included in the dataset. The full study reports these points: How much clinical and demographic metadata was included differed by source and by participant, and the metadata was provided uncurated.

Enrolling through a virtual design, the prospective study's participants ranged in age from roughly 18 to 89 years and lived across 20 to 25 United States geographic areas. To assign participants to cohorts, the prospective study relied on clinical history that participants themselves reported in a screening survey and a study questionnaire. Recovered participants in ImmuneRACE Cohort 3 were defined by two consecutive negative NP/OP PCR tests, clearance by a healthcare professional, or resolution of symptoms. Each participant in the prospective study had whole blood, serum and a nasopharyngeal or oropharyngeal swab collected by mobile phlebotomists. Additional blood draws and questionnaires over an approximately two-month period could optionally be provided by prospective study participants. Prospective study blood samples were shipped either frozen or at room temperature before DNA extraction.

TCRbeta CDR3 regions were amplified from genomic DNA using the immunoSEQ Assay, a bias-controlled multiplex PCR. The paper's data handling went like this. Within the assay, amplification of reference gene primers was used to estimate how many nucleated cells each sample contained. Sequence reads were collapsed and filtered to measure the absolute abundance of every unique TCRbeta CDR3 rearrangement. For each sample, productive Simpson clonality was calculated as the square root of Simpson's diversity index across productive rearrangements. TCRdb provides this immuneACCESS table in a form limited to in-frame rearrangements. Some clones are lacking; in checked studies, under half of them reflect an unresolved V gene, and why the rest are absent is not known. V and J calls and clone size are given by that table; D and trimming were obtained from the DNA. The sample records approximately 160,000 clones, about 85% of which are singletons. Roughly 8% of the sample rests with the top ten.

The sequenced material came from PBMCs or T cells enriched from blood (not recorded which). The TCR sequence derives from a woman in her fifties or sixties who had recovered from COVID-19.

CDR3 region: CASSLDSSGNTIYF. The bases read TGCGCCAGCAGCTTGGACAGCTCCGGAAACACCATATATTTT. The chain is made from TRBV5-1 and TRBJ1-3; the D gene cannot be named for sure. CDR1 and CDR2 (SGHRS, YFSETQ) derive from the germline V gene. The CDR3 spans 14 residues, from the cysteine through the phenylalanine. The retained sequence is limited to the CDR3, 42 bases, with the frame set at the first base. V is clipped by 0 bases and J by 4 bases, and the sequence between their germline boundaries is 8 bases long.